A selection of T cell receptor beta chains follows, all from one sample in a study of neoadjuvant nivolumab and ipilimumab in lung cancer. Repertoires were generated with immunoSEQ multiplex PCR, while TCRdb's copy carries only in-frame clones and drops some. Among tens of thousands of clones listed, 75% to 90% were seen once. The sequencing here drew on peripheral blood, taken before neoadjuvant nivolumab, alone or with ipilimumab. The receptors were gathered from an adult with non-small cell lung cancer. The CDR3 runs from the conserved cysteine through the conserved F or W. The order of the fields is clone size, V gene, D gene, J gene, CDR3 DNA, CDR3 protein. The D gene is left open where the match is weak. The size entry is marked missing in some rows and otherwise reads once, few, many or a size class.

-	TRBV7-8	TRBD1	TRBJ1-4	TGTGCCAGCGGCCTACGACAGGGACCTGAAAAACTGTTTTTT	CASGLRQGPEKLFF
-	TRBV19	TRBD1	TRBJ1-5	TGTGCCAGTAGGGGTACAGGGGAGGTTCAGCCCCAGCATTTT	CASRGTGEVQPQHF
-	TRBV19	TRBD1	TRBJ1-6	TGTGCCAGTAGTTTGGGACAGGGGTCACCCCTCCACTTT	CASSLGQGSPLHF
-	TRBV7-2	-	TRBJ2-3	TGTGCCAGCAGCTTATCCACAGGCTCAGATACGCAGTATTTT	CASSLSTGSDTQYF
-	TRBV11-2	-	TRBJ1-6	TGTGCCAGCAGCTCCCGAATAACTGGCAATTCACCCCTCCACTTT	CASSSRITGNSPLHF
-	TRBV11-2	-	TRBJ1-1	TGTGCCAGCAGCTTCCGTCTGGGTAACACTGAAGCTTTCTTT	CASSFRLGNTEAFF
-	TRBV2	-	TRBJ1-4	TGTGCCAGCAGAACCGGGACATCCTATGAAAAACTGTTTTTT	CASRTGTSYEKLFF
-	TRBV6-5	-	TRBJ1-2	TGTGCCAGCAGTTACTCGATCTCCGGGGGCAGCTATGGCTACACCTTC	CASSYSISGGSYGYTF
-	TRBV19	TRBD2	TRBJ2-3	TGTGCCAGTAGTATATCTAGCGGGACGACAGATACGCAGTATTTT	CASSISSGTTDTQYF
once	TRBV7-6	-	TRBJ1-4	TGTGCCAGCAGCCCAGATCGAAGGGGATATAATGAAAAACTGTTTTTT	CASSPDRRGYNEKLFF
-	TRBV7-8	TRBD1	TRBJ2-7	TGTGCCAGCAGCTTGACAGGGTCTTCCTACGAGCAGTACTTC	CASSLTGSSYEQYF
-	TRBV9	-	TRBJ2-1	TGTGCCAGCAGCCAACAGGGACCCATCAATGAGCAGTTCTTC	CASSQQGPINEQFF
-	TRBV5-1	-	TRBJ1-1	TGCGCCAGCAGCTTGGATCCTACGGGGGCCGCTGAAGCTTTCTTT	CASSLDPTGAAEAFF
-	TRBV4-3	-	TRBJ1-5	TGCGCCAGCAGCCAAGAAATGGTGAGGGGGAATCAGCCCCAGCATTTT	CASSQEMVRGNQPQHF
-	TRBV7-8	TRBD1	TRBJ1-2	TGTGCCAGCAGCTCGGACAGGGGTTATGGCTACACCTTC	CASSSDRGYGYTF
-	TRBV10-3	-	TRBJ2-7	TGTGCCATCAGGGGGGTCACGGACGAGCAGTACTTC	CAIRGVTDEQYF
once	TRBV9	-	TRBJ1-1	TGTGCCAGCAGCGAAAATCTGATGAACACTGAAGCTTTCTTT	CASSENLMNTEAFF
-	TRBV5-4	-	TRBJ2-3	TGTGCCAGCAGTCGCCGGGATTCGGATACGCAGTATTTT	CASSRRDSDTQYF
-	TRBV6-1	-	TRBJ1-3	TGTGCCAGCAGTGTGATAAGGGGTTGGATTGGAAACACCATATATTTT	CASSVIRGWIGNTIYF
few	TRBV6-1	-	TRBJ1-2	TGTGCCAGCAGTAGCCAGAACTATGGCTACACCTTC	CASSSQNYGYTF
-	TRBV6-1	TRBD1	TRBJ2-1	TGTGCCAGCAGTGAAACCGGGACAGTGGATATTGCTGAGCAGTTCTTC	CASSETGTVDIAEQFF
-	TRBV18	-	TRBJ1-1	TGTGCCAGCTCACCAGGGGTGGACACTGAAGCTTTCTTT	CASSPGVDTEAFF
-	TRBV11-2	TRBD2	TRBJ2-1	TGTGCCAGCAGCTTAGGGGGGGGGACGTGGCCCGTCTTC	CASSLGGGTWPVF
-	TRBV21-1	-	TRBJ1-2	TGTGCCAGCAGCATACTGGGGGGACAGCACTATGGCTACACCTTC	CASSILGGQHYGYTF
once	TRBV7-3	-	TRBJ2-2	TGTGCCAGCAGCGGTACCGGGGAGCTGTTTTTT	CASSGTGELFF
-	TRBV5-5	-	TRBJ2-7	TGTGCCAGCAGCCACCCCCGGGGTTCCTCCTACGAGCAGTACTTC	CASSHPRGSSYEQYF
once	TRBV5-4	-	TRBJ1-2	TGTGCCAGCACCATAGGACAGCTCCGCGGCTACACCTTC	CASTIGQLRGYTF
-	TRBV6-5	TRBD1	TRBJ2-2	TGTGCCAGCAGTATTACAGGGGTCGGGGAGCTGTTTTTT	CASSITGVGELFF
-	TRBV7-6	-	TRBJ2-7	TGTGCCAGCAACCCAACAAAAGGGTCTGGGGGTTACGAGCAGTACTTC	CASNPTKGSGGYEQYF
-	TRBV29-1	TRBD1	TRBJ1-2	TGCAGCGTCGACGGGACAGTAGGTGGCTACACCTTC	CSVDGTVGGYTF
-	TRBV18	-	TRBJ1-6	TGTGCCAGCTCACAGAGCTCCTATAATTCACCCCTCCACTTT	CASSQSSYNSPLHF
-	TRBV5-6	-	TRBJ1-3	TGTGCCAGCAGCTTACCCGGGAAACCTGGAAACACCATATATTTT	CASSLPGKPGNTIYF
few	TRBV9	-	TRBJ1-2	-	CASSVGRGTVTF
-	TRBV7-2	-	TRBJ1-5	TGTGCCAGCAGCTCGGAGACAAGGAGGGGAAATCAGCCCCAGCATTTT	CASSSETRRGNQPQHF
-	TRBV5-5	-	TRBJ1-6	TGTGCCAGCAGCCCTAGGGGGATTCTGATGAATTCACCCCTCCACTTT	CASSPRGILMNSPLHF
-	TRBV6-1	-	TRBJ2-7	TGTGCCAGCAGTGAACTGACCTACGAGCAGTACTTC	CASSELTYEQYF
-	TRBV13	TRBD1	TRBJ1-1	TGTGCCAGCAGCCAGAGCCGGACAGGGGGCACTGAAGCTTTCTTT	CASSQSRTGGTEAFF
-	TRBV2	TRBD1	TRBJ1-2	TGTGCCAGCAGTGAAATGGGACAGGGGGCGTTCGGCTACACCTTC	CASSEMGQGAFGYTF
-	TRBV5-1	TRBD1	TRBJ1-4	TGCGCCAGCAGCACCGTCGGGGGACAGGGTGAAAAACTGTTTTTT	CASSTVGGQGEKLFF
-	TRBV25-1	-	TRBJ1-2	TGTGCCAGCAGGACAGGTGAGTTTGACTATGGCTACACCTTC	CASRTGEFDYGYTF
-	TRBV29-1	-	TRBJ1-2	TGCAGCGTTGATGATGGCTACACCTTC	CSVDDGYTF
-	TRBV4-3	TRBD2	TRBJ2-7	TGCGCCAGCAGCCAAGAGGCAGGGAGGGGTCACGAGCAGTACTTC	CASSQEAGRGHEQYF
-	TRBV14	-	TRBJ1-3	TGTGCCAGCAGCCAAGTCGGGCGGCGAGGCTCTGGAAACACCATATATTTT	CASSQVGRRGSGNTIYF
-	TRBV19	-	TRBJ2-7	TGTGCCAGTAGTTCGGGGAGTCGCTACGAGCAGTACTTC	CASSSGSRYEQYF
-	TRBV5-4	TRBD2	TRBJ2-7	TGTGCCAGCAGCTACGGGGGGTCGACCTACGAGCAGTACTTC	CASSYGGSTYEQYF
-	TRBV5-1	TRBD1	TRBJ2-7	TGCGCCAGCAGCTCACAGGGGAACGAGCAGTACTTC	CASSSQGNEQYF
-	TRBV10-3	-	TRBJ1-6	TGTGCCATCGGGCGAGGGGATTCGCGGAATTCACCCCTCCACTTT	CAIGRGDSRNSPLHF
-	TRBV25-1	-	TRBJ2-1	TGTGCCAGCAGTGCGGGGGCCCTTCCTTACTACAATGAGCAGTTCTTC	CASSAGALPYYNEQFF
-	TRBV6-6	-	TRBJ2-5	TGTGCCAGCAGTTACTCAGTGGAGACCCAGTACTTC	CASSYSVETQYF
-	TRBV10-3	TRBD1	TRBJ1-6	TGTGCCATCACTCCGGACAGGGATCGTAAGATCCTCCACTTT	CAITPDRDRKILHF
-	TRBV28	TRBD1	TRBJ2-2	TGTGCCAGCAATCTCCCGGGACAGGGGGCTATCGGGGAGCTGTTTTTT	CASNLPGQGAIGELFF
-	TRBV7-9	-	TRBJ1-3	TGTGCCAGCAGCCTAGCGGGAGGATCTGGAAACACCATATATTTT	CASSLAGGSGNTIYF
-	TRBV5-4	TRBD2	TRBJ2-3	TGTGCCAGCAGCTTGGCGGCGGGGGTAGGCACAGATATGCAGTATTTT	CASSLAAGVGTDMQYF
-	TRBV19	-	TRBJ2-1	TGTGCCAGTAGTCCCCCCGGCGTCAGCCATGAGCAGTTCTTC	CASSPPGVSHEQFF
-	TRBV7-3	-	TRBJ2-7	TGTGCCAGCAGCGCGCTGGGGGGCCCCAGCGAGCAGTACTTC	CASSALGGPSEQYF
-	TRBV2	-	TRBJ1-1	TGTGCCAGCAGTGAAAGGCCCGGACAGAGGGGGGCTTTCTTT	CASSERPGQRGAFF
-	TRBV10-3	-	TRBJ1-5	TGTGCCATCAGTGAGGGCGGGGGGGGTACTCAGCCCCAGCATTTT	CAISEGGGGTQPQHF
-	TRBV7-2	-	TRBJ1-5	TGTGCCAGCAGCTTGAGCAATCAGCCCCAGCATTTT	CASSLSNQPQHF
-	TRBV6-1	-	TRBJ1-6	TGTGCCAGCAGTGAAGCGCTAGGACAGCACCTGAGCTCCTATAATTCACCCCTCCACTTT	CASSEALGQHLSSYNSPLHF